This T cell receptor (beta chain) was sequenced for a study of T-cell memory formation after mild COVID-19. Study at large: The TCR clusters were mostly specific to one donor.

One entry per CDR3 protein results from TCRdb running MiXCR on the 5' RACE reads. Here the sample spans hundreds of thousands of distinct CDR3 sequences, about a fifth being singletons. The V and J ends lost 0 bases and 0 bases respectively, with 11 bases between them. In germline, CDR1 is SGHAT, CDR2 FQNNGV. The CDR3 loop spans 16 amino acids. The sample consisted of PBMCs or a T cell subset sorted from them (not recorded which). The chain is built from TRBV11-2 and TRBJ1-1; D gene uncertain. The source of this sequence is an adult woman who had mild COVID-19 (a few samples of this study predate the infection). Cell type and time point are not known. The CDR3 DNA reads as TGTGCCAGCAGCTTAGACCGTACGCTCATGAACACTGAAGCTTTCTTT. Its translation is CASSLDRTLMNTEAFF. The full variable domain, in which reference TRBV11-2 and TRBJ1-1 provide the parts outside the CDR3, is EAGVAQSPRYKIIEKRQSVAFWCNPISGHATLYWYQQILGQGPKLLIQFQNNGVVDDSQLPKDRFSAERLKGVDSTLKIQPAKLEDSAVYLCASSLDRTLMNTEAFFGQGTRLTVV.